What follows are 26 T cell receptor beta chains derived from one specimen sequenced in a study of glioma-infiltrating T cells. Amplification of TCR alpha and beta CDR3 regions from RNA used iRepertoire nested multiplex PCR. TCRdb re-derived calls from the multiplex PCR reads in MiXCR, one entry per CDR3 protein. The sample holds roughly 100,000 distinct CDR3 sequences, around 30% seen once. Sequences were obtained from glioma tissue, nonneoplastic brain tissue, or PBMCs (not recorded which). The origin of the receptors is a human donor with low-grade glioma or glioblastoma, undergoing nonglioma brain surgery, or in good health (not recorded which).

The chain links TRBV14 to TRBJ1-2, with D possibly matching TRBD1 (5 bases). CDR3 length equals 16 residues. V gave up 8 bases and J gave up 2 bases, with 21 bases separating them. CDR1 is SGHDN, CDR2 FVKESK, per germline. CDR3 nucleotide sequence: TGTGCCAGCTCGAACGGGAGGAGACAGTCAAACTATGGCTACACCTTC. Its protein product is CASSNGRRQSNYGYTF. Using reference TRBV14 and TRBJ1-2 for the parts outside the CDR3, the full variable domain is EAGVTQFPSHSVIEKGQTVTLRCDPISGHDNLYWYRRVMGKEIKFLLHFVKESKQDESGMPNNRFLAERTGGTYSTLKVQPAELEDSGVYFCASSNGRRQSNYGYTFGSGTRLTVV.

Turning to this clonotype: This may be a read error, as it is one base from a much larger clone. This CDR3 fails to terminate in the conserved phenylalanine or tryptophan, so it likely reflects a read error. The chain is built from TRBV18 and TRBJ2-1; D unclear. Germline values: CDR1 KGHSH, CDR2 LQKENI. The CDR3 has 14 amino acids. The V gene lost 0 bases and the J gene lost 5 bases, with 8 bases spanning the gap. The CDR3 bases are TGTGCCAGCTCACCACCGGACGACCACAATGAGCAGTTCTTA. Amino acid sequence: CASSPPDDHNEQFL.

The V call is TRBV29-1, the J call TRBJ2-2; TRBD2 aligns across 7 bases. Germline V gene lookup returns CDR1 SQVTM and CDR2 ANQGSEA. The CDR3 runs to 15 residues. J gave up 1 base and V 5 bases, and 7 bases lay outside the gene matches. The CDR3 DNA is TGCAGCGTTTCCGAGCGGGGAGTGAACACCGGGGAGCTGTTTTTT. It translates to CSVSERGVNTGELFF.

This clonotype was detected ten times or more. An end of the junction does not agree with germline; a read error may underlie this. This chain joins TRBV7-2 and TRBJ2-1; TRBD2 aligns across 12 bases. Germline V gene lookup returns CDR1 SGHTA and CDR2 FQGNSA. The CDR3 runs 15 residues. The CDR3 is CASSLAGGVYNEQFF. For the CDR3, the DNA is TGTGCCAGCAGCCTAGCGGGGGGGGTCTACAATGAGCAGTTCTTC.

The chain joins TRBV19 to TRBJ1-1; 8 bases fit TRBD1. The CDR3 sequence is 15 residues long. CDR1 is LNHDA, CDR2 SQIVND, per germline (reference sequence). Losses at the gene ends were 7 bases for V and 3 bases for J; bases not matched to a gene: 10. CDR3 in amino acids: CASTADRGWDTEAFF. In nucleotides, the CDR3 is TGTGCCAGTACCGCCGACAGGGGATGGGACACTGAAGCTTTCTTT.

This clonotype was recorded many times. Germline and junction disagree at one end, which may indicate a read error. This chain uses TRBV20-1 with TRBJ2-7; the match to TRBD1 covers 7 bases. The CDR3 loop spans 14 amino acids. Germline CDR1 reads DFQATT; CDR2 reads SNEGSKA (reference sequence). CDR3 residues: CSARDTGVSHEQYF. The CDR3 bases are TGCAGTGCTAGAGATACAGGGGTCTCCCACGAGCAGTACTTC.

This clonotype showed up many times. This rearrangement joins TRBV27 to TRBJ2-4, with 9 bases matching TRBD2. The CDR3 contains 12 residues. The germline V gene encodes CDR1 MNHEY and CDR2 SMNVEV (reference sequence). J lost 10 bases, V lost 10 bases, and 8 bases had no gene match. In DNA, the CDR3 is TGTGCCAAGGCAGCGGGGGGAGGGATTCAGTACTTC. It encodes CAKAAGGGIQYF.

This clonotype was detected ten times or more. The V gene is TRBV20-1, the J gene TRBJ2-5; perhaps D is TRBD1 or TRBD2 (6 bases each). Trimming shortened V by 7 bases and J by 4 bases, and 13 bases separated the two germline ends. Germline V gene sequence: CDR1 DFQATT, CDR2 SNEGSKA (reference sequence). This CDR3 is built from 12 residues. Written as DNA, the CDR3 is TGCAGTGTAGGGGGGCCGGGAGAGACCCAGTACTTC. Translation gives CSVGGPGETQYF.

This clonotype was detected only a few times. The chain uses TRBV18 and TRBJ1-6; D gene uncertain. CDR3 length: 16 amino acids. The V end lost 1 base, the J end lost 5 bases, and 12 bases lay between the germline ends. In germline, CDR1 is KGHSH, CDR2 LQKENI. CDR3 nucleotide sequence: TGTGCCAGCTCACCACGCGGGAACAGTCATAATTCACCCCTCCACTTT. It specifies CASSPRGNSHNSPLHF.

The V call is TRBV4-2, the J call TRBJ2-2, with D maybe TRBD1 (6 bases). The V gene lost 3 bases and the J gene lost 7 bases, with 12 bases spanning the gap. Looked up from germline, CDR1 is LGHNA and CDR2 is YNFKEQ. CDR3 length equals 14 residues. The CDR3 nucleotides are TGTGCCAGCAGCCACAGCACAGGGCTCGGGGAGCTGTTTTTT. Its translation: CASSHSTGLGELFF.

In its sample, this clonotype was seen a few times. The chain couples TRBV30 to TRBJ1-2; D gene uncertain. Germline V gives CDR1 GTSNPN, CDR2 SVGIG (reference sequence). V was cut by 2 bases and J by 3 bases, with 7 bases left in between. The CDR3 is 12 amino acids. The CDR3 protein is CAWSWTDYGYTF. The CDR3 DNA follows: TGTGCCTGGAGTTGGACGGACTATGGCTACACCTTC.

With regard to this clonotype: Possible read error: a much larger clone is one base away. The CDR3 sequence: CASSLAGPATDGYTF. The CDR3 DNA follows: TGCGCCAGCAGCTTGGCAGGCCCCGCGACGGATGGCTACACCTTC. The genes are TRBV5-1 and TRBJ1-2; D not certain. The V gene lost 0 bases and the J gene lost 6 bases, with 15 bases spanning the gap. Germline lookup yields CDR1 SGHRS and CDR2 YFSETQ. The CDR3 covers 15 residues.

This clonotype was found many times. The CDR3 bases are TGTGCCAGCAGCTCCCGGACACAGTACAATGAGCAGTTCTTC. It encodes CASSSRTQYNEQFF. The chain carries TRBV7-2 and TRBJ2-1; D may be TRBD1 (5 bases). Trimming took off 4 bases at V and 4 bases at J, with 11 bases between the two ends. CDR3 size: 14 residues. CDR1 is SGHTA, CDR2 FQGNSA, per germline. Variable domain in full (rest from reference TRBV7-2 and TRBJ2-1): GAGVSQSPSNKVTEKGKDVELRCDPISGHTALYWYRQSLGQGLEFLIYFQGNSAPDKSGLPSDRFSAERTGGSVSTLTIQRTQQEDSAVYLCASSSRTQYNEQFFGPGTRLTVL.

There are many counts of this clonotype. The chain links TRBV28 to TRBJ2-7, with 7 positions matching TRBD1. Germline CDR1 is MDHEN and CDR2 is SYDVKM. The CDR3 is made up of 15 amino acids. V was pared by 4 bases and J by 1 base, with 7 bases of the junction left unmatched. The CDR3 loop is CASSSRTGFSYEQYF. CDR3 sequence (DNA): TGTGCCAGCAGTTCACGGACAGGTTTTTCCTACGAGCAGTACTTC. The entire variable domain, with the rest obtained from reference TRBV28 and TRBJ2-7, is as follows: DVKVTQSSRYLVKRTGEKVFLECVQDMDHENMFWYRQDPGLGLRLIYFSYDVKMKEKGDIPEGYSVSREKKERFSLILESASTNQTSMYLCASSSRTGFSYEQYFGPGTRLTVT.

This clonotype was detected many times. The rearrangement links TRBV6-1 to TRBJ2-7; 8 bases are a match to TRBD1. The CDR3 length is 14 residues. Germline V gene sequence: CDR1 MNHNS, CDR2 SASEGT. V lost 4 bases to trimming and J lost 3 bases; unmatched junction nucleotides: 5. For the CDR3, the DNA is TGTGCCAGCAGTGGAGGGACAGGACTCTACGAGCAGTACTTC. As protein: CASSGGTGLYEQYF.

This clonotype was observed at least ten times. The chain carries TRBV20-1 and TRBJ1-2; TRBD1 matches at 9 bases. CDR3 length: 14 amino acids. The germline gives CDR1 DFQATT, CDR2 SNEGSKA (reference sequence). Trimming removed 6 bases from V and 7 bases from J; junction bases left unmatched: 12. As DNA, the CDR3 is TGCAGTGCGTCAACAGGGGGCCCAGTCGGTGGCTACACCTTC. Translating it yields CSASTGGPVGGYTF.

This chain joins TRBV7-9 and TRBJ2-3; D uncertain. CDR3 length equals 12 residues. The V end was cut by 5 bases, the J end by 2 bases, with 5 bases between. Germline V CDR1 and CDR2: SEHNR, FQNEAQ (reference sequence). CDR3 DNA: TGTGCCAGCAGCCCGGACACAGATACGCAGTATTTT. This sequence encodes CASSPDTDTQYF.

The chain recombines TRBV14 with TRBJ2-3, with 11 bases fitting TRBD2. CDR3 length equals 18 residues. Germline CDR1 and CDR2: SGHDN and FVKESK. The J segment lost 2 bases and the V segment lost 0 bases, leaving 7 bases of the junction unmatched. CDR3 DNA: TGTGCCAGCAGCCAAGACATAGGACTAGCGGGTTACACAGATACGCAGTATTTT. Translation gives CASSQDIGLAGYTDTQYF.

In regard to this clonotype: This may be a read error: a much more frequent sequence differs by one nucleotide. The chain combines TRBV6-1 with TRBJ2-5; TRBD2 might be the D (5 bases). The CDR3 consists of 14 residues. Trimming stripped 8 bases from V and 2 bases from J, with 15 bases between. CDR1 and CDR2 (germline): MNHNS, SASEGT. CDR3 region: CASSHRERQETQYF. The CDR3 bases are TGTGCCAGCTCCCACCGGGAAAGACAAGAGACCCAGTACTTC.

CDR3 loop: CASRLAGKGVRYGYTF. CDR3 nucleotide sequence: TGTGCCAGCAGATTGGCCGGGAAAGGGGTACGCTATGGCTACACCTTC. This chain joins TRBV7-2 and TRBJ1-2, with a weak D call TRBD1 (5 bases). Germline V gene lookup returns CDR1 SGHTA and CDR2 FQGNSA. The CDR3 sequence is 16 residues long. V lost 6 bases to trimming and J lost 4 bases, with 21 bases between them.

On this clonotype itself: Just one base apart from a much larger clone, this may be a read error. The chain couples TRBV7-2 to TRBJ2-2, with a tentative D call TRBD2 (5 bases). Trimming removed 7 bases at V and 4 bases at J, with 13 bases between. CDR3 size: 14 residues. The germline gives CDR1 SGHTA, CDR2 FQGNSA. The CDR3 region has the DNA TGTGCCAGCACGCGAGGGCGGCCCACCGGGGAGCTGTTTTTT. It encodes CASTRGRPTGELFF.

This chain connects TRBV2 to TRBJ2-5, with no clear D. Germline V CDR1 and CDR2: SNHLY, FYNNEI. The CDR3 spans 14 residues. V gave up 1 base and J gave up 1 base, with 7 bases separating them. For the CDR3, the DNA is TGTGCCAGCAGTGAAGATTGGACCCAAGAGACCCAGTACTTC. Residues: CASSEDWTQETQYF.

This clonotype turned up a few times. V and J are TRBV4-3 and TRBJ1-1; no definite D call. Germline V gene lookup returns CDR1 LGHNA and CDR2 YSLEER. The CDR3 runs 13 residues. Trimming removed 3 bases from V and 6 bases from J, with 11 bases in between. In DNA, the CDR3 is TGCGCCAGCAGCCATAGGGAGGGCGCTGAAGCTTTCTTT. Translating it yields CASSHREGAEAFF.

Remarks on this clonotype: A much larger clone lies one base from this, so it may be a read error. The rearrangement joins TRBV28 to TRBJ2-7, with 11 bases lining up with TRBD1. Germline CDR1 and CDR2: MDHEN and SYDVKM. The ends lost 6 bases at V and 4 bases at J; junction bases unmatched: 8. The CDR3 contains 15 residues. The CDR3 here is CASRPWTGGNYEQYF. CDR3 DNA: TGTGCCAGCAGACCCTGGACAGGGGGCAATTACGAGCAGTACTTC. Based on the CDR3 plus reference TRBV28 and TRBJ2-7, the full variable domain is DVKVTQSSRYLVKRTGEKVFLECVQDMDHENMFWYRQDPGLGLRLIYFSYDVKMKEKGDIPEGYSVSREKKERFSLILESASTNQTSMYLCASRPWTGGNYEQYFGPGTRLTVT.

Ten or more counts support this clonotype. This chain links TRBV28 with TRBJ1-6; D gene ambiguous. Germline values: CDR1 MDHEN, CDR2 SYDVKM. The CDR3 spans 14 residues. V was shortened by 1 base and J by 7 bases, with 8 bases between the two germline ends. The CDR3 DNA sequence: TGTGCCAGCAGTTTATACCAGGAAAATTCACCCCTCCACTTT. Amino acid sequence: CASSLYQENSPLHF.

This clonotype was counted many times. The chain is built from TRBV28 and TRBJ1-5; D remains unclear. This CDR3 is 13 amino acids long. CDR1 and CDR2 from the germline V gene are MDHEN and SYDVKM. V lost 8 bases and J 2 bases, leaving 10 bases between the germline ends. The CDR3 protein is CASAGRGNQPQHF. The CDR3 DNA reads TGTGCCAGCGCAGGTAGGGGCAATCAGCCCCAGCATTTT.